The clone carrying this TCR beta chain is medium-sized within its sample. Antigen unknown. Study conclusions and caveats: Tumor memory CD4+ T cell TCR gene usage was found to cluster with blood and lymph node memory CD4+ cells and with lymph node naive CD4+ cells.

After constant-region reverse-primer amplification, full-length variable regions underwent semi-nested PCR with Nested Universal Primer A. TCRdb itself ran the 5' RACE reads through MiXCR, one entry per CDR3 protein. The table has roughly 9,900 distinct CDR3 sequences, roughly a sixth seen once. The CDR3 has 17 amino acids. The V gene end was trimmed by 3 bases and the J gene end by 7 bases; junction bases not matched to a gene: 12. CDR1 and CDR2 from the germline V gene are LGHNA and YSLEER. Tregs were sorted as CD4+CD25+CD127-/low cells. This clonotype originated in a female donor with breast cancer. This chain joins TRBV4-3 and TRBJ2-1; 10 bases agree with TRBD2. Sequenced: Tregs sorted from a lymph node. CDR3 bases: TGCGCCAGCAGCCAGTCAAGCTTGCTAGCGGGAGAGAATGAGCAGTTCTTC. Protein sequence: CASSQSSLLAGENEQFF.